The clone carrying this TCR beta chain was seen a few times. Its antigen remains unknown. The germline gives CDR1 WSHSY, CDR2 SAAADI. This CDR3 contains 15 residues. Between the trimmed V and J ends, which lost 6 bases and 6 bases, there was a span of 19 bases. These data originate in a study of T-cell reconstitution after alpha-beta-depleted transplantation in children. The library targeted TCRbeta and was prepared with unique molecular identifiers. MiXCR was run by TCRdb on the PCR reads, yielding one entry per CDR3 protein. The profile shows a few hundred thousand distinct CDR3 sequences, 43% of them singletons. Study-level results: There were reportedly several hundred expanded graft clones from which alpha-beta T cells came about two months after transplant.

Sample: PBMCs, taken before TCRalphabeta/CD19-depleted stem cell transplant. The receptor was isolated from a girl aged 2 to 9 with aplastic anemia, due to receive a stem cell transplant. The chain has TRBV10-2 and TRBJ2-3, with D perhaps matching TRBD2 (6 bases). The CDR3 DNA follows: TGCGCCAGCAGGCGGTGGAGGGCCGACGGTGATACGCAGTATTTT. The encoded protein is CASRRWRADGDTQYF.